These T cell receptor beta chains were read from a single sample in a study of T cell responses to AZD1222 COVID-19 vaccine. Only in-frame clones appear in the TCRdb table, and some are missing; sequencing was by immunoSEQ multiplex PCR. The table shows over 100,000 clones, with 88% occurring only once. The sample consisted of peripheral blood, taken on day 0 of AZD1222 vaccination. These receptors were collected from an adult in good health. The CDR3 runs from the conserved cysteine through the conserved F or W. D genes are given only for firm matches. For some rows the clone size is stated as once, few or many, or as a class when expanded; others skip it.

v_gene,abundance,d_gene,j_gene,CDR3aa,CDR3nt
TRBV5-1,NA,TRBD1,TRBJ1-2,CASSFGQGNYGYTF,TGCGCCAGCAGCTTCGGACAGGGAAACTATGGCTACACCTTC
TRBV29-1,NA,NA,TRBJ1-3,CSVISGLGVPSSGNTIYF,TGCAGCGTTATATCGGGATTGGGAGTCCCTTCTTCTGGAAACACCATATATTTT
TRBV6-5,NA,TRBD1,TRBJ1-2,CASSYSGQRNGYTF,TGTGCCAGCAGTTACTCGGGACAGCGCAATGGCTACACCTTC
TRBV4-3,once,NA,TRBJ1-2,CASSQNSYANYGYTF,TGCGCCAGCAGCCAAAACAGCTACGCTAACTATGGCTACACCTTC
TRBV21-1,NA,NA,TRBJ2-1,CASSKRTSGRGTSYNEQFF,TGTGCCAGCAGCAAACGGACTAGCGGGAGGGGGACCTCCTACAATGAGCAGTTCTTC
TRBV27,NA,NA,TRBJ2-2,CASSLLSGGHRNAGELFF,TGTGCCAGCAGTTTATTGTCTGGCGGCCACCGGAACGCCGGGGAGCTGTTTTTT
TRBV6-1,NA,NA,TRBJ1-2,CASSEGRDGYTF,TGTGCCAGCAGTGAAGGCCGCGATGGCTACACCTTC
TRBV18,NA,TRBD1,TRBJ1-1,CASSRPGTGSEAFF,TGTGCCAGCTCACGTCCCGGGACAGGGTCTGAAGCTTTCTTT
TRBV9,NA,NA,TRBJ1-3,CASSGGGGSGNTIYF,TGTGCCAGCAGTGGCGGGGGGGGATCAGGAAACACCATATATTTT
TRBV27,NA,TRBD1,TRBJ1-2,CASSSHWTGDYYTYGYTF,TGTGCCAGCAGTTCCCATTGGACAGGGGACTACTATACCTATGGCTACACCTTC
TRBV28,NA,NA,TRBJ1-5,CASNGGRSSNQPQHF,TGTGCCAGCAACGGGGGTCGGTCTAGCAATCAGCCCCAGCATTTT
TRBV11-2,NA,TRBD2,TRBJ2-1,CASSFLAGGDSEQFF,TGTGCCAGCAGCTTTCTAGCGGGAGGAGATAGTGAGCAGTTCTTC
TRBV2,NA,TRBD1,TRBJ1-5,CASTLMTGYQPQHF,TGTGCCAGCACGCTAATGACAGGGTATCAGCCCCAGCATTTT
TRBV18,NA,TRBD1,TRBJ1-1,CASSPGQGGNTEAFF,TGTGCCAGCTCACCCGGACAGGGAGGCAACACTGAAGCTTTCTTT
TRBV29-1,NA,NA,TRBJ1-1,CSVLEWGTNTEAFF,TGCAGCGTTCTGGAATGGGGGACGAACACTGAAGCTTTCTTT
TRBV6-2/TRBV6-3,NA,NA,TRBJ2-1,CASSFRLQTTIDEQFF,TGTGCCAGCAGTTTCAGACTTCAAACAACAATCGATGAGCAGTTCTTC
TRBV28,NA,NA,TRBJ1-2,CASSPNRDRTYGYTF,TGTGCCAGCAGTCCCAATCGTGACAGGACCTATGGCTACACCTTC
TRBV29-1,NA,TRBD2,TRBJ2-5,CSVKSSGFQETQYF,TGCAGCGTTAAGTCTAGCGGGTTCCAAGAGACCCAGTACTTC
TRBV7-2,NA,TRBD1,TRBJ1-2,CASSLRGQFYGYTF,TGTGCCAGCAGCTTACGGGGACAGTTCTATGGCTACACCTTC
TRBV3-1/TRBV3-2,NA,NA,TRBJ2-1,CASSPRRGHNEQFF,TGTGCCAGCAGTCCCCGCAGAGGCCACAATGAGCAGTTCTTC
TRBV18,NA,NA,TRBJ1-1,CASSPRQYTEAFF,TGTGCCAGCTCGCCAAGACAGTACACTGAAGCTTTCTTT
TRBV19,NA,NA,TRBJ2-7,CASSPVIDQSYEQYF,TGTGCCAGTAGTCCCGTGATTGACCAAAGCTACGAGCAGTACTTC
TRBV10-2,NA,TRBD2,TRBJ2-7,CASSLAGTTYEQYF,TGCGCCAGCAGCTTAGCGGGTACCACCTACGAGCAGTACTTC
TRBV6-2/TRBV6-3,NA,NA,TRBJ2-2,CASSLGQGYTGELFF,TGTGCCAGCAGTTTGGGTCAGGGGTATACCGGGGAGCTGTTTTTT
TRBV4-1,NA,NA,TRBJ1-2,CASSQGRLTNYGYTF,TGCGCCAGCAGCCAAGGCCGGCTTACTAACTATGGCTACACCTTC
TRBV28,NA,TRBD1,TRBJ1-1,CATEQGARTEAFF,TGTGCCACCGAACAGGGGGCCCGCACTGAAGCTTTCTTT
TRBV11-1,once,NA,TRBJ1-5,CASSSTQGVEPQHF,TGTGCCAGCAGCTCGACGCAGGGAGTCGAGCCCCAGCATTTT
TRBV4-3,NA,NA,TRBJ1-2,CASSQDRRGQPYGYTF,TGCGCCAGCAGCCAAGATCGGCGTGGCCAGCCGTATGGCTACACCTTC
TRBV28,NA,NA,TRBJ1-5,CATDKSNQPQHF,TGTGCCACCGACAAGTCCAATCAGCCCCAGCATTTT
TRBV5-1,NA,NA,TRBJ2-2,CASSLELDTGELFF,TGCGCCAGCAGCTTGGAACTTGACACCGGGGAGCTGTTTTTT
TRBV5-3,NA,NA,TRBJ2-1,CARSLGDEQFF,TGTGCCAGAAGCCTAGGAGATGAGCAGTTCTTC
TRBV7-2,NA,NA,TRBJ2-3,CASSPRTVSSTDTQYF,TGTGCCAGCAGCCCTCGGACAGTTAGTAGCACAGATACGCAGTATTTT
TRBV11-2,NA,NA,TRBJ1-2,CASSLLRTDYGYTF,TGTGCCAGCAGCTTATTACGGACAGACTATGGCTACACCTTC
TRBV9,NA,TRBD1,TRBJ1-3,CASSVRDRETGNTIYF,TGTGCCAGCAGCGTGCGGGACAGGGAGACTGGAAACACCATATATTTT
TRBV19,once,NA,TRBJ1-5,CASSPPPHSYNQPQHF,TGTGCCAGTAGTCCGCCTCCTCACAGCTACAATCAGCCCCAGCATTTT
TRBV2,NA,NA,TRBJ1-1,CASSEQNRGAFF,TGTGCCAGCAGTGAACAAAACAGAGGGGCTTTCTTT
TRBV7-9,once,TRBD1,TRBJ1-4,CASSLEQGAEKLFF,TGTGCCAGCAGCTTAGAACAGGGGGCTGAAAAACTGTTTTTT
TRBV4-3,once,NA,TRBJ2-7,CASSQDLALSSYEQYF,TGCGCCAGCAGCCAAGATCTCGCATTAAGCTCCTACGAGCAGTACTTC
TRBV7-2,NA,NA,TRBJ2-7,CASSSQSGNAYEQYF,TGTGCCAGCAGCTCCCAATCAGGGAATGCCTACGAGCAGTACTTC
TRBV19,NA,NA,TRBJ1-2,CASSITRQDPYGYTF,TGTGCCAGTAGTATTACCCGACAGGATCCCTATGGCTACACCTTC
TRBV6-2/TRBV6-3,once,NA,TRBJ1-2,CASSYGTLMGYTF,TGTGCCAGCAGTTACGGGACCCTTATGGGCTACACCTTC
TRBV19,NA,NA,TRBJ2-5,CASSSLPVGGETQYF,TGTGCCAGTAGTTCGCTACCTGTCGGGGGAGAGACCCAGTACTTC
TRBV7-3,NA,NA,TRBJ1-1,CASSTTGNTEAFF,TGTGCCAGCAGCACGACAGGGAACACTGAAGCTTTCTTT
TRBV29-1,NA,TRBD2,TRBJ2-5,CSVDTSGETQYF,TGCAGCGTTGATACTAGCGGGGAGACCCAGTACTTC
TRBV10-3,once,NA,TRBJ2-7,CAISEGSTISYEQYF,TGTGCCATCAGTGAGGGCAGTACCATCTCCTACGAGCAGTACTTC
TRBV28,NA,TRBD2,TRBJ2-7,CASSSPSSGTTYEQYF,TGTGCCAGCAGTTCCCCTTCTAGCGGGACAACCTACGAGCAGTACTTC
TRBV18,NA,NA,TRBJ2-1,CASSGSGSYNEQFF,TGTGCCAGCTCGGGAAGCGGCTCCTACAATGAGCAGTTCTTC
TRBV6-5,NA,TRBD1,TRBJ1-1,CASSDPGQVFTEAFF,TGTGCCAGCTCGGATCCGGGACAGGTTTTCACTGAAGCTTTCTTT